This T cell receptor (beta chain) was captured by sequencing in a study of breast tumors, draining lymph nodes, adjacent tissues. Study results and limitations: The data were judged consistent with most tumor T cells coming from lymph node and expanding in tumor.

Breast cancer patients provided tissue from their axillary draining lymph nodes. The CDR3 is 16 residues long. Germline CDR1 is SGHVS and CDR2 is FQNEAQ. Trimming cost V 5 bases and J 4 bases; bases outside gene matches: 8. MiXCR was run by TCRdb on the multiplex PCR reads, yielding one entry per CDR3 protein. The table lists around 250,000 distinct CDR3 sequences, 34% of them singletons, with 3.6% in the top ten. The sample holds many counts of this clonotype. Its specificity is not known. The gene calls are TRBV7-8 and TRBJ2-1, with 10 bases that match TRBD1. Sequenced input: axillary lymph node tissue. The sequence came from a female donor with breast cancer. Some clones in this sample may be carry-over from other donors' samples. The CDR3 region is CASSGTGTGVYNEQFF. The CDR3 nucleotides are TGTGCCAGCAGCGGGACCGGGACAGGGGTTTACAATGAGCAGTTCTTC.